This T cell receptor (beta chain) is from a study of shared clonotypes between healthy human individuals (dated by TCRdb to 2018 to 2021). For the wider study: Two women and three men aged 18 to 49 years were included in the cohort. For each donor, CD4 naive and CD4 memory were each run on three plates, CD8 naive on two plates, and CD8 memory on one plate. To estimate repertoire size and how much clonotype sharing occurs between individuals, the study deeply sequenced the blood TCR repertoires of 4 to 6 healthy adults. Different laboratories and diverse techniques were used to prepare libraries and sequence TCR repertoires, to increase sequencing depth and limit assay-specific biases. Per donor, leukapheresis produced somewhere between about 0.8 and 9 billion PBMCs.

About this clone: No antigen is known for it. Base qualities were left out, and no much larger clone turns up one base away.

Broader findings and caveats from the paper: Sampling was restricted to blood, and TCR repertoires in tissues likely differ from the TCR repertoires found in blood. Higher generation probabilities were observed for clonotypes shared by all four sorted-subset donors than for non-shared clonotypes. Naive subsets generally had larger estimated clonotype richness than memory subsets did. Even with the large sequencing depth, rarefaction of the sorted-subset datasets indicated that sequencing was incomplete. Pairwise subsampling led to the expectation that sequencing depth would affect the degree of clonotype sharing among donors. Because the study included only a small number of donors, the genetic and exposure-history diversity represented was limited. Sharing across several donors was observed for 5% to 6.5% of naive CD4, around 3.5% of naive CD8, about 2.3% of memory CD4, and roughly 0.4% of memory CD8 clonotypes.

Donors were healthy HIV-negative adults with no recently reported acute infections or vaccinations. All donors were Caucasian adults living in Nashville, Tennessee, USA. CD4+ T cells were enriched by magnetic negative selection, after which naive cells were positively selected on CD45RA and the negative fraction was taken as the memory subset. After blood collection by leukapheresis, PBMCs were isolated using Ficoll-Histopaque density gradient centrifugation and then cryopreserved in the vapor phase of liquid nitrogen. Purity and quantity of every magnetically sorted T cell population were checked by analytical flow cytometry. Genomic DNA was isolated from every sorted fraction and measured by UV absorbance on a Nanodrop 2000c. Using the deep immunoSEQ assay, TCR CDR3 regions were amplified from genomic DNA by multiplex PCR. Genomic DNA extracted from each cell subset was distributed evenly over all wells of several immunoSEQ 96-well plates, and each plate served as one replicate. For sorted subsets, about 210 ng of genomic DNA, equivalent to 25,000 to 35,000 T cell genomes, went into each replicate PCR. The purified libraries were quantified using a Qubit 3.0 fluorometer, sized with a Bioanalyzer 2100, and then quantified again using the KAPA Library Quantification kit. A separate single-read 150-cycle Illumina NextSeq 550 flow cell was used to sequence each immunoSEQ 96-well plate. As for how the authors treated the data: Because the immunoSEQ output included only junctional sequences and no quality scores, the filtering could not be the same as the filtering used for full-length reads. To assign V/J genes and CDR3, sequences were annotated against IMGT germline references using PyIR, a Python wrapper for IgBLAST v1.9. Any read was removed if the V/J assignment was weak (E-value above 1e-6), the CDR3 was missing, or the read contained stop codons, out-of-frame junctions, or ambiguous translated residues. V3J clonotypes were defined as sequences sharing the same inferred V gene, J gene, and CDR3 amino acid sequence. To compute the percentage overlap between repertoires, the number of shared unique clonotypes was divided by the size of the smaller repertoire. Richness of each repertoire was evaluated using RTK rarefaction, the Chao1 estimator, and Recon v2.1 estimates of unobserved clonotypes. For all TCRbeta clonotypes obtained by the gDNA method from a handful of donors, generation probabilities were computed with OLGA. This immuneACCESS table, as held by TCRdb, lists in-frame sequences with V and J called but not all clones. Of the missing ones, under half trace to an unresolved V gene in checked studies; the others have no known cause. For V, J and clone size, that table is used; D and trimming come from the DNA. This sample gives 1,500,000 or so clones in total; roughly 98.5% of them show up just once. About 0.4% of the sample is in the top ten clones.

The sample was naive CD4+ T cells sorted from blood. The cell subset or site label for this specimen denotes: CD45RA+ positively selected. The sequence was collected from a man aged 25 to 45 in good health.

Here is the DNA: TGTGCCAGCGCCGGGGTCCCACACCGGGACAAGACCTCCTACGAGCAGTACTTC. This translates into CASAGVPHRDKTSYEQYF. This receptor chain uses TRBV28 and TRBJ2-7; the D gene is perhaps TRBD1, from 6 matching bases. From the germline V gene, CDR1 is MDHEN and CDR2 is SYDVKM. Trimming costs V 8 bases and J 0 bases, and their ends lie 26 bases apart. The CDR3 spans 18 residues, from the cysteine through the phenylalanine. This entry keeps only the CDR3 DNA: 54 bases, framed from base 1.